The rows below give T cell receptor beta chains drawn from one sample of a study of PD-L1 blockade in urothelial cancer. Clones were read by immunoSEQ multiplex PCR, and TCRdb kept only the in-frame ones, dropping some. The table shows around 100,000 clones, with approximately 90% occurring only once. The sequenced sample was PBMCs, obtained around atezolizumab (anti-PD-L1) treatment. The source is a man between 60 and 75 years old with urothelial cancer. Both conserved end residues are part of each CDR3. A D gene is named only where the DNA matches it firmly. Size is omitted from some rows. Given values are once, few, many or a class for expanded clones.

j_call,v_call,clone_size,d_call,cdr3_nt,cdr3_aa
TRBJ1-4,TRBV19,-,TRBD1,TGTGCCAGTAGTACCAGGAGGACAGGGGAAGAAAAACTGTTTTTT,CASSTRRTGEEKLFF
TRBJ2-1,TRBV5-1,-,TRBD1,TGCGCCAGCGGGCCGGACAGGGGCGGGAACAATGAGCAGTTCTTC,CASGPDRGGNNEQFF
TRBJ2-5,TRBV19,-,-,TGTGCCAGTAGTATTTTCCAGGAAGAGACCCAGTACTTC,CASSIFQEETQYF
TRBJ2-7,TRBV28,-,TRBD2,TGTGCCAGCAGCTCAGCGGGGAAGTACTTC,CASSSAGKYF
TRBJ2-3,TRBV18,once,-,TGTGCCAGCTCACCGAGGGATTTGGGATGGACGCAGTATTTT,CASSPRDLGWTQYF
TRBJ1-1,TRBV9,few,-,TGTGCCAGTACAATGGGAGTGATGAACACTGAAGCTTTCTTT,CASTMGVMNTEAFF
TRBJ2-1,TRBV27,-,TRBD2,TGTGCCAGCAGCCGCAGCGGGAGCTCCTACAATGAGCAGTTCTTC,CASSRSGSSYNEQFF
TRBJ2-2,TRBV9,-,TRBD2,TGTGCCAGCAGCGTAAGGTTGTTTGCTAGCGGGAGGTCGAACACCGGGGAGCTGTTTTTT,CASSVRLFASGRSNTGELFF
TRBJ2-7,TRBV7-9,-,-,TGTGCCAGCAGCCCGCCTCGTAGTTACGAGCAGTACTTC,CASSPPRSYEQYF
TRBJ2-1,TRBV28,few,-,TGTGCCAGCCGGGGACTGGGAATAAGAATTCGCTCCTACAATGAGCAGTTCTTC,CASRGLGIRIRSYNEQFF
TRBJ2-5,TRBV9,-,TRBD2,TGTGCCAGCAGCCCCCTAGCGGGCCTTCGGGAGACCCAGTACTTC,CASSPLAGLRETQYF
TRBJ1-2,TRBV30,-,-,TGTGCCTGGAGTCGTTGGGGGGACTATGGCTACACCTTC,CAWSRWGDYGYTF
TRBJ1-6,TRBV6-5,-,-,TGTGCCAGCAGCCCCCGGTTGACAGTTAATTCACCCCTCCACTTT,CASSPRLTVNSPLHF
TRBJ2-7,TRBV5-8,-,-,TGTGCCAGCAGCTTGACAGGGCCCCCATCCTACGAGCAGTACTTC,CASSLTGPPSYEQYF
TRBJ2-7,TRBV2,-,TRBD2,TGTGCCAGCCGAAGAGCGGGAGGGACCTACGAGCAGTACTTC,CASRRAGGTYEQYF
TRBJ1-5,TRBV27,-,-,TGTGCCAGCAGTTTTCGTAATCAGCCCCAGCATTTT,CASSFRNQPQHF
TRBJ1-1,TRBV28,-,-,TGTGCCAGCGCTAAGGTCGGGTCTGTCACTGAAGCTTTCTTT,CASAKVGSVTEAFF
TRBJ2-1,TRBV9,-,TRBD1,TGTGCCAGCAGCGAGGGACAGGGATACAATGAGCAGTTCTTC,CASSEGQGYNEQFF
TRBJ2-7,TRBV7-2,-,TRBD2,TGTGCCAGCAACCCGGGGGGGCCAATTGAGCAGTACTTC,CASNPGGPIEQYF
TRBJ2-2,TRBV30,-,TRBD2,TGTGCCTGGAGTTCCGCGGGGGGAAGACCCGGGGAGCTGTTTTTT,CAWSSAGGRPGELFF
TRBJ2-5,TRBV6-6,-,-,TGTGCCAGCACCAGCCAAGAGACCCAGTACTTC,CASTSQETQYF
TRBJ2-7,TRBV7-8,-,TRBD2,TGTGCCAGCAGGACTAGCGGGAGGTACGAGCAGTACTTC,CASRTSGRYEQYF
TRBJ2-7,TRBV27,once,TRBD1,TGTGCCAGCAGTGACCGGGACAGGGACTACGAGCAGTACTTC,CASSDRDRDYEQYF
TRBJ1-2,TRBV5-1,-,-,TGCGCCAGCAGCCCCGGGGACGAGACAGGATCTAACTATGGCTACACCTTC,CASSPGDETGSNYGYTF
TRBJ2-1,TRBV28,-,TRBD2,TGTGCCAGTAGACTAGCGGGTTACAATGAGCAGTTCTTC,CASRLAGYNEQFF
TRBJ1-1,TRBV15,-,-,TGTGCCACCAGTCCCAAACAGGCGATAAGCATGAACACTGAAGCTTTCTTT,CATSPKQAISMNTEAFF
TRBJ2-1,TRBV7-2,-,-,TGTGCCAGCAGCTTGTTTATTGAGCAGTTCTTC,CASSLFIEQFF
TRBJ1-1,TRBV5-6,-,-,TGTGCCAGCAGCTTGAGGTCAGACTGGGACACTGAAGCTTTCTTT,CASSLRSDWDTEAFF
TRBJ2-7,TRBV7-2,-,-,TGTGCCAGCAGCCCGCGAGCGGGTTACGAGCAGTACTTC,CASSPRAGYEQYF
TRBJ1-5,TRBV6-5,-,TRBD1,TGTGCCAGCAGAACCGGTACAGGGGTAAATCAGCCCCAGCATTTT,CASRTGTGVNQPQHF
TRBJ2-3,TRBV4-2,-,-,TGTGCCAGCAGCCAGCCCACTAGCACAGATACGCAGTATTTT,CASSQPTSTDTQYF
TRBJ1-5,TRBV6-1,-,-,TGTGCCAGCAGTGTCAGGGGCGGCAATCAGCCCCAGCATTTT,CASSVRGGNQPQHF
TRBJ1-1,TRBV5-1,-,-,TGCGCCAGCAGCGGAGGGACGGCGAACACTGAAGCTTTCTTT,CASSGGTANTEAFF
TRBJ2-3,TRBV28,-,TRBD1,TGTGCCAGCAGAACGACAGGGGCGCCGAGAGATACGCAGTATTTT,CASRTTGAPRDTQYF
TRBJ1-2,TRBV27,-,TRBD1,TGTGCCAGCAGGGGGACAGGAGGTGGCTACACCTTC,CASRGTGGGYTF
TRBJ2-7,TRBV9,few,TRBD2,TGTGCCAGCAGCGTAGGGGATCTAGCGGGATCGTCGATCGAGCAGTACTTC,CASSVGDLAGSSIEQYF
TRBJ2-3,TRBV11-1,-,-,TGTGCCAGCAGCTTTCGACTAGAATCAGATACGCAGTATTTT,CASSFRLESDTQYF
TRBJ1-3,TRBV10-3,-,-,TGTGCCATCAGTGAGATGCCGGGTCGTTACTCTGGAAACACCATATATTTT,CAISEMPGRYSGNTIYF
TRBJ1-4,TRBV29-1,-,-,TGCAGCGTTGAGGTTGCGTGGATGAGGGAAAAACTGTTTTTT,CSVEVAWMREKLFF
TRBJ1-3,TRBV29-1,once,-,TGCAGCGTTGAACCACAGACCGGAAACACCATATATTTT,CSVEPQTGNTIYF
TRBJ1-4,TRBV5-1,-,TRBD1,TGCGCCAGCAGGGGACAGGGGACTAATGAAAAACTGTTTTTT,CASRGQGTNEKLFF
TRBJ1-2,TRBV6-1,-,-,TGTGCCAGCAGTAGGGAGTGGTATGGCTACACCTTC,CASSREWYGYTF